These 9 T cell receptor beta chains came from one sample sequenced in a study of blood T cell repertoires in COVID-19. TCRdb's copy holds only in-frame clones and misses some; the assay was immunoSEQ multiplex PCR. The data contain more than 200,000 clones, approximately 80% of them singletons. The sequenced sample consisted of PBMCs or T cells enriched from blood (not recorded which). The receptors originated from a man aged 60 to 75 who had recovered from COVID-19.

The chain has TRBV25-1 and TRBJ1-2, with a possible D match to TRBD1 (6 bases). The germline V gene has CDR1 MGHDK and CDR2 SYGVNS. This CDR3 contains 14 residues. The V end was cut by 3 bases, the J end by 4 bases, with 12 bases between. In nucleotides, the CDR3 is TGTGCCAGCAGTGAGTCTGGCAGGGGCTATGGCTACACCTTC. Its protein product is CASSESGRGYGYTF.

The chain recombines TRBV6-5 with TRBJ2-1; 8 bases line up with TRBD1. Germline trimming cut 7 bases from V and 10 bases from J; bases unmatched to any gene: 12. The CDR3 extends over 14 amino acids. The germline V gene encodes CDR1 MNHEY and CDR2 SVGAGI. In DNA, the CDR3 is TGTGCCAGCACGAAGACAGGGGCCTCTTGGGAGCAGTTCTTC. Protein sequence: CASTKTGASWEQFF.

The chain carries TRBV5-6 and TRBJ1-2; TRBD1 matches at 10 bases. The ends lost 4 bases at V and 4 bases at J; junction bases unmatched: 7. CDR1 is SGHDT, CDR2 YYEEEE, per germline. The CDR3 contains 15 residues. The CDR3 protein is CASSRPGQGIYGYTF. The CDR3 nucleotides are TGTGCCAGCAGCCGACCGGGACAGGGGATCTATGGCTACACCTTC.

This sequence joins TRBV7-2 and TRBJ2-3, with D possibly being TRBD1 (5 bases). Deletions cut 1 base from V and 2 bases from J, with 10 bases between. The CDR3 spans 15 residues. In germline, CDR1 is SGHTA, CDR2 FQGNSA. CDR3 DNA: TGTGCCAGCAGCTTAGACAGGATGCCCACAGATACGCAGTATTTT. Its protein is CASSLDRMPTDTQYF.

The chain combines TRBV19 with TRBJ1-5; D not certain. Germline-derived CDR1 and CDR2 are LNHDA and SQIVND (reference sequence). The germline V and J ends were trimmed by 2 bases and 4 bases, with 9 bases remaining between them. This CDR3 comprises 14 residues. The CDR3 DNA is TGTGCCAGTAGTATACGGAGGGATAATCAGCCCCAGCATTTT. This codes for CASSIRRDNQPQHF.

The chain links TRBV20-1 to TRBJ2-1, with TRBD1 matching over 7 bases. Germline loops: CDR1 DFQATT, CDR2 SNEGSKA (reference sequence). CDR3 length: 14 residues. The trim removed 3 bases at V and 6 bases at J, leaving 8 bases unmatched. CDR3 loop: CSASSQGVPNEQFF. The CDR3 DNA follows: TGCAGTGCTAGTAGTCAGGGGGTCCCCAATGAGCAGTTCTTC.

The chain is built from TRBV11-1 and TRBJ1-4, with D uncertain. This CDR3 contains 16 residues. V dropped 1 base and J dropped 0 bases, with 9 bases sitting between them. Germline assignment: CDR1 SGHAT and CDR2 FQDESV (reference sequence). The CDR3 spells CASSLDLGATNEKLFF. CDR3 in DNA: TGTGCCAGCAGCTTAGACCTGGGAGCAACTAATGAAAAACTGTTTTTT.

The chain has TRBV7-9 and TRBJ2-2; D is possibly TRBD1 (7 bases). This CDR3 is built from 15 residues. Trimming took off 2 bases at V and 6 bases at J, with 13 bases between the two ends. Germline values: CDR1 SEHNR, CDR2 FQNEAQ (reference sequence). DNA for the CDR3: TGTGCCAGCAGCTTACAGGGGGGCCGGCCCGGGGAGCTGTTTTTT. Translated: CASSLQGGRPGELFF.

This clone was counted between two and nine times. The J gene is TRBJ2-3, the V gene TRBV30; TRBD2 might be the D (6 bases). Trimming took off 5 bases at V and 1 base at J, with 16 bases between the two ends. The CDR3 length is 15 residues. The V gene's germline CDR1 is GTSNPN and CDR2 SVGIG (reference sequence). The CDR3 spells CAWSLGRRGTDTQYF. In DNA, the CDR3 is TGTGCCTGGTCCCTAGGGAGGAGGGGCACAGATACGCAGTATTTT. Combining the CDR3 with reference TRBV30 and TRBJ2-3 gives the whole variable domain SQTIHQWPATLVQPVGSPLSLECTVEGTSNPNLYWYRQAAGRGLQLLFYSVGIGQISSEVPQNLSASRPQDRQFILSSKKLLLSDSGFYLCAWSLGRRGTDTQYFGPGTRLTVL.